The sequence of this T cell receptor beta chain was determined in a study of CD8 T cells in Susac syndrome. In this sample, this clonotype turned up once. The CDR3 length is 14 residues. Per germline, CDR1 SGDLS and CDR2 YYNGEE. Trimming cost V 4 bases and J 5 bases, with 15 bases left between them. The authors reverse transcribed roughly 0.5 to 1 ug RNA with random hexamers. TCRdb analysed the immunoSEQ multiplex PCR reads with MiXCR anew, one entry per CDR3 protein. The sample has roughly 250,000 distinct CDR3 sequences; about 96% are singletons. The clonotype was recovered from a human donor with Susac syndrome. The chain combines TRBV9 with TRBJ2-5; maybe TRBD1 (6 bases). The sample taken for sequencing was CD4+ T cells from PBMCs. CDR3 residues: CASSPGHEVETQYF. The CDR3 nucleotides read TGTGCCAGCAGCCCGGGACACGAGGTGGAGACCCAGTACTTC.